The 29 T cell receptor beta chains listed next were all sequenced from one sample in a study of cytomegalovirus exposure and HLA in healthy donors. The table came from immunoSEQ multiplex PCR; TCRdb's copy has only in-frame clones and leaves some out. The sample lists 150,000 to 200,000 clones, around four fifths occurring once. Sequences were obtained from PBMCs. The receptors come from a man aged 18 to 30 in good health and CMV-seropositive.

The chain couples TRBV7-8 to TRBJ1-2; D unresolved. The CDR3 is 13 residues long. Germline lookup yields CDR1 SGHVS and CDR2 FQNEAQ. V was trimmed by 1 base and J by 2 bases, leaving 5 bases between them. CDR3 amino acids: CASSLGPNYGYTF. The DNA for the CDR3 is TGTGCCAGCAGCTTAGGGCCGAACTATGGCTACACCTTC.

CDR3 nucleotide sequence: TGTGCCAGCAGTCCTATCGACAGGGGGCAAGAGACCCAGTACTTC. Its translation is CASSPIDRGQETQYF. The chain uses TRBV2 and TRBJ2-5; the match to TRBD1 covers 9 bases. Germline values: CDR1 SNHLY, CDR2 FYNNEI. V lost 5 bases and J lost 2; bases outside the gene matches: 6. The CDR3 is made up of 15 amino acids.

The J gene is TRBJ2-7, the V gene TRBV7-9, with D maybe TRBD2 (5 bases). Germline V gene sequence: CDR1 SEHNR, CDR2 FQNEAQ (reference sequence). The CDR3 length is 12 residues. Trimming pared 5 bases from V and 3 bases from J, leaving 8 bases between. The CDR3 DNA is TGTGCCAGCAGCCAAGGAGGCTACGAGCAGTACTTC. Protein product: CASSQGGYEQYF. The variable domain in full, completed from reference TRBV7-9 and TRBJ2-7, reads DTGVSQNPRHKITKRGQNVTFRCDPISEHNRLYWYRQTLGQGPEFLTYFQNEAQLEKSRLLSDRFSAERPKGSFSTLEIQRTEQGDSAMYLCASSQGGYEQYFGPGTRLTVT.

The chain carries TRBV27 and TRBJ2-2, with D uncertain. Germline V gene data show CDR1 as MNHEY and CDR2 as SMNVEV (reference sequence). Trimming cost V 6 bases and J 6 bases, with 5 bases left between them. This CDR3 is built from 11 residues. DNA of the CDR3: TGTGCCAGCAGGGTAGCCGGGGAGCTGTTTTTT. Residues: CASRVAGELFF.

The chain joins TRBV6-5 to TRBJ2-5; perhaps TRBD2 as D (6 bases). The germline gives CDR1 MNHEY, CDR2 SVGAGI. V was cut by 7 bases and J by 9 bases, with 18 bases left in between. The CDR3 is 13 residues long. The CDR3 protein is CASTSGLRTAQYF. CDR3 DNA sequence: TGTGCCAGCACCTCGGGACTCCGGACGGCCCAGTACTTC.

The V call is TRBV9, the J call TRBJ1-5; 8 nucleotides line up with TRBD1. CDR3 size: 15 residues. In germline, CDR1 is SGDLS, CDR2 YYNGEE. V shed 0 bases, J shed 7 bases, and the junction held 6 bases outside the gene matches. CDR3 nucleotide sequence: TGTGCCAGCAGCGTAGGGACAGGGTTTCGACAGCCCCAGCATTTT. This gives the protein CASSVGTGFRQPQHF.

The J gene is TRBJ1-5, the V gene TRBV19, with 7 bases fitting TRBD1. Trimming at V came to 6 bases and at J to 7 bases, leaving 9 bases not matched to a gene. The germline V gene encodes CDR1 LNHDA and CDR2 SQIVND (reference sequence). The CDR3 consists of 14 residues. The CDR3 DNA reads as TGTGCCAGTAGCCCCGACAGGGTGGGCCAGCCCCAGCATTTT. Translated: CASSPDRVGQPQHF.

The chain joins TRBV20-1 to TRBJ1-4; D gene uncertain. Germline V gene lookup returns CDR1 DFQATT and CDR2 SNEGSKA (reference sequence). Trimming left V 4 bases short and J 8 bases short, with 5 bases between. CDR3 length equals 10 residues. Here the CDR3 reads CSATREKLFF. For the CDR3, the DNA is TGCAGTGCTACTCGGGAAAAACTGTTTTTT.

CDR3 in DNA: TGTGCCAGCAGCTTAGATGGGCCGATTAAGTTCGACAATGAGCAGTTCTTC. Its protein is CASSLDGPIKFDNEQFF. The J gene is TRBJ2-1, the V gene TRBV7-8; the D is unclear. The CDR3 contains 17 residues. Germline V CDR1 and CDR2: SGHVS, FQNEAQ. Deletions cut 1 base from V and 5 bases from J, with 18 bases between. Together with reference TRBV7-8 and TRBJ2-1, the CDR3 gives the full variable domain: GAGVSQSPRYKVAKRGQDVALRCDPISGHVSLFWYQQALGQGPEFLTYFQNEAQLDKSGLPSDRFFAERPEGSVSTLKIQRTQQEDSAVYLCASSLDGPIKFDNEQFFGPGTRLTVL.

DNA of the CDR3: TGCAGCGTTGAAGATTTGGGGGGAAACTATGGCTACACCTTC. Translated, it gives CSVEDLGGNYGYTF. This rearrangement joins TRBV29-1 to TRBJ1-2; D is possibly TRBD1 (5 bases). V shed 0 bases and J shed 2 bases, with 10 bases lying between them. CDR1 SQVTM and CDR2 ANQGSEA come from the germline V gene. This CDR3 is 14 amino acids long.

This clone has just one count. V gene TRBV5-1 combines with J gene TRBJ1-1; 9 nucleotides line up with TRBD1. This CDR3 contains 16 residues. The V and J ends lost 4 bases and 1 base, in that order; junction bases with no gene match: 8. In germline, CDR1 is SGHRS, CDR2 YFSETQ. CDR3 loop: CASSLTGGVGNTEAFF. CDR3 DNA sequence: TGCGCCAGCAGCCTGACAGGGGGTGTCGGGAACACTGAAGCTTTCTTT.

The V gene is TRBV6-1, the J gene TRBJ2-7; 7 nucleotides align to TRBD2. Trimming removed 1 base from V and 2 bases from J; junction bases left unmatched: 5. There are 15 residues in the CDR3. The germline gives CDR1 MNHNS, CDR2 SASEGT. Here the CDR3 DNA reads TGTGCCAGCAGTGAAGTGTGGCGGGAGCCCTACGAGCAGTACTTC. Amino acids: CASSEVWREPYEQYF.

The V and J genes are TRBV19 and TRBJ1-1, with TRBD1 identical over 10 bases. The germline CDR1 and CDR2 sequences are LNHDA and SQIVND (reference sequence). This CDR3 has 15 amino acids. V lost 3 bases and J lost 6; bases outside the gene matches: 7. The CDR3 bases are TGTGCCAGTAGTATCTCCCCGGACAGGGGGGCTGAAGCTTTCTTT. Its protein is CASSISPDRGAEAFF.

This rearrangement joins TRBV6-1 to TRBJ2-2; 8 nucleotides line up with TRBD1. V lost 6 bases and J lost 1; bases outside the gene matches: 4. Germline-derived CDR1 and CDR2 are MNHNS and SASEGT. This CDR3 is built from 15 residues. CDR3 region: CASRTGTGNTGELFF. The CDR3 DNA reads TGTGCCAGCAGGACGGGGACAGGGAACACCGGGGAGCTGTTTTTT.

CDR3 DNA sequence: TGTGCCAGCAGCTTAACTAGCTCTAGGGGCACCGGGGAGCTGTTTTTT. It specifies CASSLTSSRGTGELFF. The gene calls are TRBV7-8 and TRBJ2-2, with D tentatively TRBD2 (6 bases). Germline CDR1 SGHVS, CDR2 FQNEAQ. The CDR3 spans 16 residues. Trimming cost V 2 bases and J 4 bases, with 14 bases left between them.

The V gene is TRBV6-5, the J gene TRBJ2-3; 8 bases line up with TRBD2. CDR1 and CDR2 (germline): MNHEY, SVGAGI. The CDR3 contains 16 residues. V gave up 3 bases and J gave up 2 bases; unmatched junction bases: 7. CDR3 bases: TGTGCCAGCAGTTATTTCGGGGGGGCGCCCACAGATACGCAGTATTTT. It is translated as CASSYFGGAPTDTQYF.

V and J are TRBV4-1 and TRBJ1-1, with D possibly TRBD1 on 5 matching bases. Per the germline V gene, CDR1 is MGHRA and CDR2 is YSYEKL. Deletions cut 0 bases from V and 1 base from J, with 9 bases between. The CDR3 has 15 amino acids. The CDR3 DNA sequence: TGCGCCAGCAGCCAAGACAGGGCTTCGAACACTGAAGCTTTCTTT. Translating gives CASSQDRASNTEAFF.

This chain links TRBV9 with TRBJ2-7; possible D gene TRBD2, 6 bases. Germline V gene lookup returns CDR1 SGDLS and CDR2 YYNGEE. There are 14 residues in the CDR3. V was trimmed by 8 bases and J by 2 bases, leaving 17 bases between them. The CDR3 nucleotides read TGTGCCAGTCAAGGAAAGACTAGTACCTACGAGCAGTACTTC. Its translation: CASQGKTSTYEQYF.

The chain joins TRBV27 to TRBJ2-1; the match to TRBD2 covers 8 bases. This CDR3 region has 15 residues. V was clipped by 7 bases and J by 6 bases; unmatched bases: 11. Germline-derived CDR1 and CDR2 are MNHEY and SMNVEV (reference sequence). The CDR3 here is CASTPGLAGFNEQFF. The DNA of the CDR3 is TGTGCCAGCACCCCGGGGCTAGCGGGCTTCAATGAGCAGTTCTTC.

Regarding this clone: A read error may account for a junction end that differs from germline. V and J are TRBV5-5 and TRBJ2-7; 7 bases match TRBD1. The CDR3 length is 16 residues. Per the germline V gene, CDR1 is SGHKS and CDR2 is YYEKEE (reference sequence). CDR3 sequence (DNA): TGCGCCAGCAGCCAAGTCAGGGACAGTGGAGGCTACGAGCAGTACTTC. The encoded protein is CASSQVRDSGGYEQYF.

In its sample, this clone was seen once. The chain couples TRBV18 to TRBJ2-3, with 8 bases aligning to TRBD1. The CDR3 runs to 15 residues. V shed 2 bases, J shed 5 bases, and the junction held 6 bases outside the gene matches. The germline V gene encodes CDR1 KGHSH and CDR2 LQKENI. This CDR3 reads CASSPTTGGVDTQYF. The CDR3 DNA is TGTGCCAGCTCACCAACAACAGGGGGTGTAGATACGCAGTATTTT.

The CDR3 DNA reads as TGTGCCAGCAGTTTCCCCGGGACAGGCAATATGAAAGTCAATCAGCCCCAGCATTTT. It codes for CASSFPGTGNMKVNQPQHF. The rearrangement links TRBV28 to TRBJ1-5; 8 bases line up with TRBD1. CDR3 size: 19 residues. V was pared by 3 bases and J by 3 bases, with 16 bases of the junction left unmatched. Germline-derived CDR1 and CDR2 are MDHEN and SYDVKM.

The chain is built from TRBV7-6 and TRBJ2-1; possibly TRBD2 for D (5 bases). The CDR3 is 15 residues long. CDR1 is SGHVS and CDR2 is FNYEAQ in the germline V gene. Between the trimmed V and J ends, which lost 2 bases and 2 bases, there was a span of 10 bases. The CDR3 spells CASSLMGETYNEQFF. In DNA, the CDR3 is TGTGCCAGCAGCTTAATGGGAGAGACCTACAATGAGCAGTTCTTC.

The V call is TRBV7-2, the J call TRBJ1-2, with D possibly being TRBD1 (6 bases). CDR1 and CDR2 from the germline V gene are SGHTA and FQGNSA. V lost 8 bases and J 13 bases, leaving 23 bases between the germline ends. The CDR3 covers 13 residues. The CDR3 loop is CASGIGTIRPVTF. CDR3 coding DNA: TGTGCCAGCGGGATCGGGACAATCCGGCCCGTCACCTTC.

The chain couples TRBV7-2 to TRBJ2-5; the match to TRBD2 covers 10 bases. The CDR3 loop spans 16 amino acids. Germline V gene data show CDR1 as SGHTA and CDR2 as FQGNSA. J was trimmed by 1 base and V by 8 bases; bases with no gene match: 10. The CDR3 nucleotides read TGTGCCAGCGCCACCGAGGGGACTAGCGTCCAAGAGACCCAGTACTTC. It encodes CASATEGTSVQETQYF.

This chain connects TRBV18 to TRBJ2-2, with 10 bases that match TRBD1. Germline V gene lookup returns CDR1 KGHSH and CDR2 LQKENI. CDR3 length: 17 residues. J lost 4 bases, V lost 3 bases, and 8 bases had no gene match. This chain's CDR3 is CASSPFTGQGTTGELFF. The CDR3 DNA is TGTGCCAGCTCACCTTTCACGGGACAGGGGACCACCGGGGAGCTGTTTTTT.

This chain uses TRBV27 with TRBJ2-2, with a tentative D call TRBD2 (5 bases). CDR1 is MNHEY, CDR2 SMNVEV, per germline (reference sequence). Trimming removed 3 bases at V and 4 bases at J, with 9 bases between. The CDR3 extends over 14 amino acids. The CDR3 loop reads CASSLGLATGELFF. CDR3 nucleotides: TGTGCCAGCAGTTTGGGTCTAGCCACCGGGGAGCTGTTTTTT.

The V gene is TRBV7-2, the J gene TRBJ1-2, with 8 bases lining up with TRBD1. The CDR3 is made up of 13 amino acids. CDR1 is SGHTA, CDR2 FQGNSA, per germline. The ends lost 5 bases at V and 8 bases at J; junction bases unmatched: 7. The CDR3 DNA follows: TGTGCCAGCAGCGGAGACAGGGGAAGAGGCTACACCTTC. It is translated as CASSGDRGRGYTF.

In this sample, this clone turned up once. This chain joins TRBV27 and TRBJ1-3; a weak D match, TRBD1 (5 bases). Between the trimmed V and J ends, which lost 5 bases and 2 bases, there was a span of 13 bases. The CDR3 is made up of 15 amino acids. CDR1 and CDR2 (germline): MNHEY, SMNVEV (reference sequence). CDR3 sequence reads: CASSGRQSPGNTIYF. The CDR3 DNA is TGTGCCAGCAGTGGTCGACAGTCACCTGGAAACACCATATATTTT.